These T cell receptor beta chains were read from a single sample in a study of control samples from healthy donors and cancer patients. Data came from immunoSEQ multiplex PCR; TCRdb stores just in-frame clones and leaves some out. The sample consists of about 160,000 clones, roughly 93% of them appearing once. The sample consisted of blood. The receptors were gathered from a man aged 18 to 30 in good health. Each CDR3 is given with its conserved first and last residue. Fields, in order: D gene, J gene, V gene, CDR3 protein. The D gene is left open where the match is weak.

D: TRBD1; J: TRBJ2-7; V: TRBV5-1; CDR3: CASSGDSSYEQYF
D: -; J: TRBJ1-5; V: TRBV27; CDR3: CASSFSNQPQHF
D: -; J: TRBJ1-2; V: TRBV9; CDR3: CASSVVRNYGYTF
D: -; J: TRBJ2-7; V: TRBV6-5; CDR3: CASSLGAPYEQYF
D: -; J: TRBJ2-7; V: TRBV7-2; CDR3: CASSLGGSEQYF
D: TRBD2; J: TRBJ2-3; V: TRBV6-4; CDR3: CASRAGDTYTDTQYF
D: -; J: TRBJ2-4; V: TRBV30; CDR3: CACHRRSKNIQYF
D: -; J: TRBJ2-1; V: TRBV6-5; CDR3: CASSYTGTHNEQFF
D: TRBD1; J: TRBJ2-7; V: TRBV27; CDR3: CASSLSGQGFREQYF
D: -; J: TRBJ2-6; V: TRBV4-2; CDR3: CASSLAASGANVLTF
D: -; J: TRBJ1-5; V: TRBV4-1; CDR3: CASSQGRGRGQPQHF
D: TRBD1; J: TRBJ1-1; V: TRBV6-1; CDR3: CASSVLGGQYLPNTEAFF
D: -; J: TRBJ1-1; V: TRBV7-9; CDR3: CASSLAKLSAEDTEAFF
D: -; J: TRBJ1-1; V: TRBV10-3; CDR3: CAISDARALEAFF
D: TRBD1; J: TRBJ1-5; V: TRBV19; CDR3: CASSLGQGATQPQHF
D: -; J: TRBJ2-2; V: TRBV19; CDR3: CASRPGREYTGELFF
D: TRBD1; J: TRBJ2-1; V: TRBV7-2; CDR3: CASSSPGGDEQFF
D: -; J: TRBJ1-6; V: TRBV6-6; CDR3: CASSFEGSPLHF
D: -; J: TRBJ1-6; V: TRBV6-5; CDR3: CASRPVNSPLHF
D: -; J: TRBJ2-2; V: TRBV5-6; CDR3: CASSPWSEAARNTGELFF
D: TRBD1; J: TRBJ1-5; V: TRBV6-1; CDR3: CASSELGQRNQPQHF
D: -; J: TRBJ2-2; V: TRBV27; CDR3: CASRERSRVGELFF
D: -; J: TRBJ1-3; V: TRBV1; CDR3: CTSSQDVASSGNTIYF
D: -; J: TRBJ1-1; V: TRBV28; CDR3: CASSRAVEAFF
D: -; J: TRBJ2-7; V: TRBV9; CDR3: CASSVAGRGFYEQYF
D: TRBD1; J: TRBJ2-7; V: TRBV27; CDR3: CASNLRTGSYEQYF
D: -; J: TRBJ1-5; V: TRBV2; CDR3: CASSEALWGNQPQHF
D: -; J: TRBJ1-2; V: TRBV5-8; CDR3: CASSLYRANYGYTF
D: TRBD1; J: TRBJ1-1; V: TRBV27; CDR3: CATWSQGVTTEAFF
D: TRBD1; J: TRBJ1-5; V: TRBV27; CDR3: CASSPQRTGLGQPQHF
D: -; J: TRBJ2-5; V: TRBV10-2; CDR3: CASSESEGQETQYF
D: TRBD2; J: TRBJ2-1; V: TRBV6-1; CDR3: CASSALAGGGNEQFF
D: -; J: TRBJ1-1; V: TRBV25-1; CDR3: CASSLTTEAFF
D: -; J: TRBJ2-7; V: TRBV5-8; CDR3: CASSSRYEQYF
D: -; J: TRBJ1-3; V: TRBV20-1; CDR3: CSASSPADGNTIYF
D: TRBD1; J: TRBJ1-6; V: TRBV9; CDR3: CASSRTGTGVSPLHF
D: -; J: TRBJ1-1; V: TRBV6-1; CDR3: CASSEGWGTEAFF
D: -; J: TRBJ1-4; V: TRBV5-4; CDR3: CASSLEGLQEKLFF
D: -; J: TRBJ2-7; V: TRBV4-2; CDR3: CASSQDKGTVGQLGVYEQYF
D: -; J: TRBJ1-1; V: TRBV18; CDR3: CASSPRDGWNTEAFF
D: TRBD1; J: TRBJ1-2; V: TRBV4-1; CDR3: CASSQDPGTGGDGYTF
D: -; J: TRBJ1-5; V: TRBV28; CDR3: CASSLWQPNQPQHF
D: -; J: TRBJ1-4; V: TRBV9; CDR3: CASSVGVTHEKLFF
D: -; J: TRBJ2-3; V: TRBV7-9; CDR3: CASSLGTQSTDTQYF
D: TRBD1; J: TRBJ1-2; V: TRBV6-5; CDR3: CASSYGWTGGYGYTF
D: -; J: TRBJ2-6; V: TRBV12-3/TRBV12-4; CDR3: CASSTPGANVLTF
D: -; J: TRBJ1-2; V: TRBV10-3; CDR3: CAISESVGSYGYTF
D: -; J: TRBJ2-5; V: TRBV15; CDR3: CATSVGPRGRQETQYF
D: TRBD1; J: TRBJ1-6; V: TRBV6-6; CDR3: CASSYSGTGGNSPLHF
D: TRBD1; J: TRBJ1-1; V: TRBV5-8; CDR3: CASSLGDRGYTEAFF
D: TRBD1; J: TRBJ1-2; V: TRBV7-9; CDR3: CASSLETGHGYTF
D: TRBD1; J: TRBJ1-2; V: TRBV6-4; CDR3: CASSDGPGTGFNYGYTF
D: TRBD1; J: TRBJ1-1; V: TRBV19; CDR3: CASSFPGTGVTEAFF
D: -; J: TRBJ2-2; V: TRBV25-1; CDR3: CASSVNRMNTGELFF
D: TRBD2; J: TRBJ2-3; V: TRBV5-1; CDR3: CASSFDGRATDTQYF
D: -; J: TRBJ2-2; V: TRBV10-3; CDR3: CAITTPGNTGELFF
D: -; J: TRBJ2-1; V: TRBV2; CDR3: CASKRGADYNEQFF
D: TRBD1; J: TRBJ1-2; V: TRBV5-1; CDR3: CASSHRTGDNYGYTF
D: -; J: TRBJ1-5; V: TRBV19; CDR3: CASSIGGSNQPQHF